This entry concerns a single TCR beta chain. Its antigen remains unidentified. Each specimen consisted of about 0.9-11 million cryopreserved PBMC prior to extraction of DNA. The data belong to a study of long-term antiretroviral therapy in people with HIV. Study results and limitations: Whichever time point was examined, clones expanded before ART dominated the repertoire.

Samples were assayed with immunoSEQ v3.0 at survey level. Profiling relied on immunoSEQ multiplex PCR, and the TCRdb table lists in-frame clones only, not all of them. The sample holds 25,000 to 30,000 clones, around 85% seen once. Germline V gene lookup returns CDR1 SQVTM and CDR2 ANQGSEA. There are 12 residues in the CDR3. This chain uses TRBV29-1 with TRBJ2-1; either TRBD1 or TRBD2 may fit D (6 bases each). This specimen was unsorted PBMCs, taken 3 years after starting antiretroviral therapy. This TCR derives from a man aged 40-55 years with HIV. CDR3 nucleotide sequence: TGCGGCGGGACAATAAGCTACAATGAGCAGTTCTTC. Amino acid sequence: CGGTISYNEQFF.